Below, 22 T cell receptor beta chains from the same sample are listed, as sequenced in a study of CD8 T cells in Susac syndrome. With random hexamers, reverse transcription was performed on about 0.45 to 1 ug of RNA. TCRdb reprocessed the immunoSEQ multiplex PCR reads with MiXCR, giving one entry per CDR3 protein. The sample has approximately 160,000 distinct CDR3 sequences, just over 90% seen once. Sequencing input: CD4+ T cells from PBMCs. All receptors derive from a human donor in good health.

This chain uses TRBV7-9 with TRBJ2-7; 9 bases are shared with TRBD2. The germline gives CDR1 SEHNR, CDR2 FQNEAQ (reference sequence). CDR3 length equals 15 residues. The J segment lost 2 bases and the V segment lost 2 bases, leaving 4 bases of the junction unmatched. CDR3 residues: CASSLLGGGAYEQYF. The CDR3 DNA is TGTGCCAGCAGCTTACTGGGCGGGGGGGCCTACGAGCAGTACTTC.

This chain links TRBV5-1 with TRBJ2-5; D is possibly TRBD1 (6 bases). V lost 4 bases and J 1 base, leaving 14 bases between the germline ends. CDR3 length equals 15 residues. Per the germline V gene, CDR1 is SGHRS and CDR2 is YFSETQ. The CDR3 DNA follows: TGCGCCAGCAGCCCACAGGGACAAGTCCAAGAGACCCAGTACTTC. It yields the protein CASSPQGQVQETQYF.

The chain joins TRBV18 to TRBJ2-7; 7 nucleotides agree with TRBD1. The CDR3 has 16 amino acids. Germline V CDR1 and CDR2: KGHSH, LQKENI. V was clipped by 3 bases and J by 2 bases; unmatched bases: 10. The CDR3 DNA follows: TGTGCCAGCTCACCGCAAAGGACAGGAACAACCTACGAGCAGTACTTC. The encoded protein is CASSPQRTGTTYEQYF.

The chain uses TRBV20-1 and TRBJ2-1, with 14 bases fitting TRBD2. This CDR3 has 16 residues. CDR1 is DFQATT, CDR2 SNEGSKA, per germline (reference sequence). V lost 3 bases, J lost 5 bases, and 6 bases stayed unmatched. The DNA for the CDR3 is TGCAGTGCTAGCGGGACTAGCGGGGGTAGGAACAATGAGCAGTTCTTC. The encoded protein is CSASGTSGGRNNEQFF.

This rearrangement joins TRBV7-9 to TRBJ2-3; TRBD1 or TRBD2 may be the D gene (5 bases each). V was cut by 3 bases and J by 0 bases, with 13 bases left in between. CDR1 is SEHNR and CDR2 is FQNEAQ in the germline V gene (reference sequence). This CDR3 contains 16 residues. The CDR3 region has the DNA TGTGCCAGCAGCTTCAAGAGGGGAACTAGCACAGATACGCAGTATTTT. Amino acid sequence: CASSFKRGTSTDTQYF.

The CDR3 here is CATNGRSTDTQYF. The CDR3, as DNA: TGTGCCACCAACGGCCGGAGCACAGATACGCAGTATTTT. The gene calls are TRBV18 and TRBJ2-3; D is uncertain. This CDR3 comprises 13 residues. Trimming removed 10 bases at V and 0 bases at J, with 11 bases between. CDR1 is KGHSH, CDR2 LQKENI, per germline.

The chain has TRBV2 and TRBJ1-1; D is unclear. Per the germline V gene, CDR1 is SNHLY and CDR2 is FYNNEI. V shed 6 bases and J shed 1 base, with 9 bases lying between them. The CDR3 has 13 amino acids. In DNA, the CDR3 is TGTGCCAGCAGCTTTAATAGGAACACTGAAGCTTTCTTT. Protein product: CASSFNRNTEAFF.

The CDR3 DNA sequence: TGCAGTGCTAGAGCCCCCCCGGGGACAGTGGGAAACACCATATATTTT. Amino acid sequence: CSARAPPGTVGNTIYF. The J gene is TRBJ1-3, the V gene TRBV20-1, with 7 bases lining up with TRBD1. The trim removed 1 base at V and 4 bases at J, leaving 10 bases unmatched. Looked up from germline, CDR1 is DFQATT and CDR2 is SNEGSKA (reference sequence). CDR3 length equals 16 residues.

The chain has TRBV12-3 or TRBV12-4 and TRBJ2-2; D might be TRBD1 (5 bases). This CDR3 region has 15 residues. V lost 3 bases, J lost 2 bases, and 10 bases lay in between. The CDR3 sequence: CASSFGAANTGELFF. The CDR3 DNA follows: TGTGCCAGCAGTTTTGGGGCAGCAAACACCGGGGAGCTGTTTTTT.

The chain joins TRBV10-3 to TRBJ2-7; 12 bases fit TRBD2. J lost 1 base, V lost 6 bases, and 4 bases had no gene match. In germline, CDR1 is ENHRY, CDR2 SYGVKD. The CDR3 is 15 amino acids. The CDR3 DNA is TGTGCCATCAGCGCGACTAGCGGGGGTTCCTACGAGCAGTACTTC. It specifies CAISATSGGSYEQYF.

V usage is TRBV14 and J usage is TRBJ2-3; 7 positions match TRBD1. Trimming removed 4 bases from V and 0 bases from J; junction bases left unmatched: 4. The germline gives CDR1 SGHDN, CDR2 FVKESK. This CDR3 region has 15 residues. CDR3 protein: CASSPTGDSTDTQYF. DNA of the CDR3: TGTGCCAGCAGCCCCACAGGGGATAGCACAGATACGCAGTATTTT.

This sequence joins TRBV29-1 and TRBJ2-7; 9 bases map to TRBD1. The CDR3 covers 13 residues. Germline CDR1 SQVTM, CDR2 ANQGSEA. Trimming removed 6 bases from V and 5 bases from J; junction bases left unmatched: 8. CDR3 residues: CSVLGQGRDEQYF. The CDR3 nucleotides read TGCAGCGTCCTTGGACAGGGGCGCGACGAGCAGTACTTC.

The rearrangement links TRBV7-2 to TRBJ2-4, with 14 nucleotides matching TRBD2. CDR1 and CDR2 (germline): SGHTA, FQGNSA. V was clipped by 5 bases and J by 7 bases; unmatched bases: 7. This CDR3 has 16 amino acids. This chain's CDR3 is CASSHGLAGGYNIQYF. The CDR3 nucleotides read TGTGCCAGCAGCCACGGACTAGCGGGGGGTTATAACATTCAGTACTTC.

This chain connects TRBV29-1 to TRBJ2-7, with TRBD1 matching over 7 bases. The germline V gene has CDR1 SQVTM and CDR2 ANQGSEA. The CDR3 spans 13 residues. The V segment lost 5 bases and the J segment 2 bases; nucleotides outside the gene matches: 6. This CDR3 is CSVRSQGAYEQYF. The CDR3 DNA sequence: TGCAGCGTTAGGTCCCAGGGGGCCTACGAGCAGTACTTC.

V is TRBV19 and J is TRBJ1-2, with TRBD1 matching 10 bases. The CDR3 covers 15 residues. CDR1 LNHDA and CDR2 SQIVND come from the germline V gene (reference sequence). With 5 bases clipped from V and 8 bases from J, the junction kept 11 bases outside the gene matches. Written as DNA, the CDR3 is TGTGCCAGTAGTGTGATGGAGGGACAGGGGTCCGGCTACACCTTC. Protein sequence: CASSVMEGQGSGYTF.

V is TRBV5-8 and J is TRBJ2-3; 9 positions match TRBD1. CDR3 size: 16 residues. The germline gives CDR1 SGHTS, CDR2 YDEGEE. The V gene end was trimmed by 4 bases and the J gene end by 5 bases; junction bases not matched to a gene: 11. The CDR3 region has the DNA TGTGCCAGCAGCGCGTCTCGGACAGGGGAGGTAGATACGCAGTATTTT. Protein product: CASSASRTGEVDTQYF.

V usage is TRBV9 and J usage is TRBJ2-3; no clear D gene. This CDR3 contains 14 residues. The germline V and J ends were trimmed by 0 bases and 4 bases, with 9 bases remaining between them. Germline-derived CDR1 and CDR2 are SGDLS and YYNGEE. The CDR3 DNA sequence: TGTGCCAGCAGCGTAGCGCCGAGCTCAGATACGCAGTATTTT. Translating it yields CASSVAPSSDTQYF. Filled out from reference TRBV9 and TRBJ2-3, the complete variable domain reads DSGVTQTPKHLITATGQRVTLRCSPRSGDLSVYWYQQSLDQGLQFLIQYYNGEERAKGNILERFSAQQFPDLHSELNLSSLELGDSALYFCASSVAPSSDTQYFGPGTRLTVL.

The chain links TRBV5-1 to TRBJ1-6, with TRBD1 identical over 8 bases. Germline trimming cut 4 bases from V and 5 bases from J; bases unmatched to any gene: 11. The length of the CDR3 is 17 residues. Germline CDR1 and CDR2: SGHRS and YFSETQ. The CDR3 region has the DNA TGCGCCAGCAGCCGAGGATTGGACAGGGCTGATAATTCACCCCTCCACTTT. Its translation: CASSRGLDRADNSPLHF.

This chain links TRBV10-1 with TRBJ2-5; D uncertain. Germline V gene data show CDR1 as WNHNN and CDR2 as SYGVQD (reference sequence). The CDR3 is made up of 14 amino acids. V lost 6 bases to trimming and J lost 5 bases, with 16 bases between them. CDR3 loop: CASSLGLRGETQYF. In nucleotides, the CDR3 is TGCGCCAGCAGCCTCGGGCTCCGTGGGGAGACCCAGTACTTC.

V gene TRBV5-6 combines with J gene TRBJ2-7; 10 bases fit TRBD1. J was trimmed by 0 bases and V by 4 bases; bases with no gene match: 1. Germline CDR1 reads SGHDT; CDR2 reads YYEEEE. The CDR3 contains 14 residues. As DNA, the CDR3 is TGTGCCAGCAGCGGGACAGGGGTCTCCTACGAGCAGTACTTC. This gives the protein CASSGTGVSYEQYF.

The chain employs TRBV5-4 and TRBJ1-1, with D maybe TRBD1 (6 bases). V was clipped by 2 bases and J by 0 bases, with 11 bases between them. The CDR3 length is 15 residues. Germline values: CDR1 SGHNT, CDR2 YYREEE (reference sequence). The CDR3 is CASSLEGHLNTEAFF. In nucleotides, the CDR3 is TGTGCCAGCAGCTTAGAGGGACACCTGAACACTGAAGCTTTCTTT.

The chain links TRBV12-3 or TRBV12-4 to TRBJ2-6; D gene unclear. This CDR3 contains 15 residues. V dropped 3 bases and J dropped 1 base, with 7 bases sitting between them. CDR3 protein: CASSFWRSGANVLTF. In DNA, the CDR3 is TGTGCCAGCAGTTTTTGGCGGTCTGGGGCCAACGTCCTGACTTTC.